This T cell receptor beta chain was retrieved from a study of regulatory T cells in long-lasting Graves disease. Time point meaning: newly diagnosed GD, antithyroid drugs for less than 3 months. RNA extracted from PBMCs served as the sequencing template. The CDR3 is 16 residues long. The germline CDR1 and CDR2 sequences are SEHNR and FQNEAQ (reference sequence). Trimming shortened V by 1 base and J by 3 bases, and 12 bases separated the two germline ends. Libraries of TCR beta came from iRepertoire HTBI primers plus Arm-PCR of CDR3 regions. From the multiplex PCR reads, TCRdb called clonotypes with MiXCR, one entry per CDR3 protein. Here the sample spans approximately 490,000 distinct CDR3 sequences, under 20% being singletons. This same sample was also taken into another study, of T cells in Graves' hyperthyroidism and ophthalmopathy.

The sample consisted of peripheral blood mononuclear cells (PBMCs), taken at new diagnosis, from a patient treated with antithyroid drugs. The rearrangement links TRBV7-9 to TRBJ2-2; D might be TRBD1 (6 bases). The TCR was taken from a man between 40 and 49 years old with Graves disease. CDR3 in amino acids: CASSLGFYRDTGELFF. The CDR3 DNA follows: TGTGCCAGCAGCTTAGGATTTTACAGGGACACCGGGGAGCTGTTTTTT.